This record covers a single TCR beta chain. Its antigen is not identified. TCRdb re-called the 5' RACE reads, yielding one record per CDR3 amino acid sequence without DNA. The sample table includes 330,000 or so distinct CDR3 sequences. The entry originates in a study of monozygotic twins with inflammatory bowel disease. General observations from the study: Especially with disease activity, IBD patients shared fewer clonotypes with others than healthy twins did.

Per the germline V gene, CDR1 is MNHNS and CDR2 is SASEGT. The CDR3 loop spans 15 amino acids. Blood was drawn at 2.5 ml per donor. This receptor was identified in a human donor with ulcerative colitis or Crohn's disease, or a healthy co-twin of an affected twin (not recorded which). The chain uses TRBV6-1 and TRBJ2-5. Sequenced: blood. CDR3: CASSEGWSNGETQYF.